This TCR beta chain was profiled in a study of CD8+CD57+ T cells in acquired aplastic anemia. Study-wide context: Sorted cells (CD4+ and CD8+) yielded DNA amounts that averaged roughly 3 ug. Findings and caveats of the study: The CD8+ Simpson's diversity of patients and controls was not significantly different. More than 25 was the count of CD8+ CDR3 sequences that patients shared with controls.

CDR3 size: 13 residues. V lost 4 bases and J lost 11, with 15 bases in between. In germline, CDR1 is SGHRS, CDR2 YFSETQ. CDR3 and TCR beta VDJ profiling relied on genomic DNA as the template. Each CDR3 protein gets one entry after TCRdb re-called the reads with MiXCR. The table includes some 180,000 distinct CDR3 sequences, 55% to 65% detected once. Individuals selected for sequencing had exhibited CD8+CD57+ cell expansion on flow cytometry. Patients had not yet gotten any therapy when their blood was taken for sampling. For this clonotype: The antigen remains unidentified.

Material for sequencing was sorted CD4+, CD8+, or CD8+CD57+ T cells (not recorded which) from PBMCs. The V call is TRBV5-1, the J call TRBJ2-2, with D perhaps TRBD2 (6 bases). This clonotype was obtained from a human donor with aplastic anemia. The CDR3 spells CASSLEGPNELFF. The DNA for the CDR3 is TGCGCCAGCAGCCTGGAGGGGCCGAATGAGCTGTTTTTT. The full variable domain, completed using reference TRBV5-1 and TRBJ2-2, is KAGVTQTPRYLIKTRGQQVTLSCSPISGHRSVSWYQQTPGQGLQFLFEYFSETQRNKGNFPGRFSGRQFSNSRSEMNVSTLELGDSALYLCASSLEGPNELFFGEGSRLTVL.